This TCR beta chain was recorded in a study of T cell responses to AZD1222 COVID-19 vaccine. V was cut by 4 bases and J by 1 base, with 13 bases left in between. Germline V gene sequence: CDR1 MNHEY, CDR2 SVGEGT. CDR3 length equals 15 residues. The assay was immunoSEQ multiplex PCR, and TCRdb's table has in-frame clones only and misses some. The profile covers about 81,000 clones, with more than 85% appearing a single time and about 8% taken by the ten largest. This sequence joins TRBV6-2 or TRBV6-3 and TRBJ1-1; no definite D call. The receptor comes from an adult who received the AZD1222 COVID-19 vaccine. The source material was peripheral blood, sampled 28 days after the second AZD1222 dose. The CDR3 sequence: CASSSPFLANTEAFF. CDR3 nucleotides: TGTGCCAGCAGTTCTCCCTTTTTGGCGAACACTGAAGCTTTCTTT.